This entry lists 2 T cell receptor beta chains sequenced from one sample in a study of CD4 T cells in relation to SARS-CoV-2 and coronaviruses. Clones were read by immunoSEQ multiplex PCR, and TCRdb kept only the in-frame ones, dropping some. This sample carries more than 50,000 clones, approximately 90% of them seen once, and the ten largest clones take under 1.5%. Before the COVID-19 pandemic, during about 2011-2019, CD4+ T cells were taken from unexposed donors. The specimen was memory CD4+ T cells from PBMCs. All receptors come from a human donor in good health.

J is TRBJ2-4 and V is TRBV5-4, with D tentatively TRBD2 (7 bases). This CDR3 spans 14 amino acids. The V gene's germline CDR1 is SGHNT and CDR2 YYREEE (reference sequence). Trimming took off 0 bases at V and 5 bases at J, with 9 bases between the two ends. This CDR3 is CASSLVGGENIQYF. For the CDR3, the DNA is TGTGCCAGCAGCTTGGTAGGGGGGGAAAACATTCAGTACTTC.

The CDR3: CASRVGTNYGYTF. CDR3 coding DNA: TGTGCCAGCAGGGTCGGGACTAACTATGGCTACACCTTC. The rearrangement uses TRBV28 and TRBJ1-2; D is undetermined. This CDR3 comprises 13 residues. Trimming shortened V by 6 bases and J by 0 bases, and 8 bases separated the two germline ends. The germline V gene has CDR1 MDHEN and CDR2 SYDVKM.